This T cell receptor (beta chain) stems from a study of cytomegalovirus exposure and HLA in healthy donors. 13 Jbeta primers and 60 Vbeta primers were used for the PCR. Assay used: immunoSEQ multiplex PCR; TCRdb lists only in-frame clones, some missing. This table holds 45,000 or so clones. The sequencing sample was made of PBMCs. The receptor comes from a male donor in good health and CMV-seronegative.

CDR3 sequence: CASSELAGSSYEQYF. The CDR3 DNA is TGTGCCAGCAGTGAATTAGCGGGCAGCTCCTACGAGCAGTACTTC. The chain employs TRBV2 and TRBJ2-7; 7 bases map to TRBD2. V dropped 2 bases and J dropped 0; count of bases not matched to a gene: 4. The CDR3 runs to 15 residues. Germline lookup yields CDR1 SNHLY and CDR2 FYNNEI.